A single sample is the source of the 14 T cell receptor beta chains below, sequenced in a study of T cell clonotyping in hematopoietic cell transplantation. Some clones are missing from TCRdb's copy, which holds only in-frame ones; the method was immunoSEQ multiplex PCR. Of about 69,000 clones in the sample, around 94% were seen once. The specimen sequenced was peripheral blood mononuclear cells. These receptors came from a man in his forties or fifties in good health. Some clones in this sample may be carry-over from other donors' samples.

This chain uses TRBV5-8 with TRBJ1-5; D not resolved. Germline V gene sequence: CDR1 SGHTS, CDR2 YDEGEE. This CDR3 comprises 14 residues. With 0 bases removed from V and 4 bases from J, the gap between germline ends came to 8 bases. The CDR3 bases are TGTGCCAGCAGCTTGGGCGGCCAGAATCAGCCCCAGCATTTT. Its protein product is CASSLGGQNQPQHF.

This clone was counted a few times. The chain employs TRBV29-1 and TRBJ2-7; D uncertain. The germline V gene has CDR1 SQVTM and CDR2 ANQGSEA. Trimming left V 3 bases short and J 1 base short, with 4 bases between. The CDR3 covers 11 residues. The CDR3 DNA follows: TGCAGCGTTGAGGAGTCCTACGAGCAGTACTTC. Its protein is CSVEESYEQYF.

In its sample, this clone was seen once. This chain connects TRBV21-1 to TRBJ2-7; whether TRBD2, the table's D call, matches the DNA was not checked. TRBV21-1 is listed as a pseudogene. CDR3 length: 14 residues. In nucleotides, the CDR3 is TGTGCCAGCAGCAAGACGGAGGGGACCAACGAGCAGTACTTC. The encoded protein is CASSKTEGTNEQYF.

The rearrangement uses TRBV5-8 and TRBJ1-4; unclear D gene. This CDR3 comprises 11 residues. Trimming took 4 bases from V and 11 from J, leaving 9 bases between them. From germline, CDR1 is SGHTS and CDR2 YDEGEE. The CDR3: CASSPLEKLFF. Written as DNA, the CDR3 is TGTGCCAGCAGCCCTCTCGAGAAACTGTTTTTT. The whole variable domain, filled in from reference TRBV5-8 and TRBJ1-4, reads EAGVTQSPTHLIKTRGQQATLRCSPISGHTSVYWYQQALGLGLQFLLWYDEGEERNRGNFPPRFSGRQFPNYSSELNVNALELEDSALYLCASSPLEKLFFGSGTQLSVL.

The chain couples TRBV2 to TRBJ2-7, with D perhaps matching TRBD1 (6 bases). With 8 bases removed from V and 0 bases from J, the gap between germline ends came to 11 bases. Germline V lookup: CDR1 SNHLY, CDR2 FYNNEI. This CDR3 has 13 amino acids. DNA of the CDR3: TGTGCCAGCCGACAGGCGAGCTCCTACGAGCAGTACTTC. Translation gives CASRQASSYEQYF.

J is TRBJ1-2 and V is TRBV13; 7 nucleotides match TRBD1. Per germline, CDR1 PRHDT and CDR2 FYEKMQ (reference sequence). V shed 3 bases and J 3 bases; nucleotides not matched to a gene: 10. The CDR3 totals 16 residues. The CDR3 nucleotides are TGTGCCAGCAGCTTCGCGCCCAGGGGGTCGGACTATGGCTACACCTTC. This codes for CASSFAPRGSDYGYTF. The full variable domain, its missing parts supplied by reference TRBV13 and TRBJ1-2, is AAGVIQSPRHLIKEKRETATLKCYPIPRHDTVYWYQQGPGQDPQFLISFYEKMQSDKGSIPDRFSAQQFSDYHSELNMSSLELGDSALYFCASSFAPRGSDYGYTFGSGTRLTVV.

This clone has only one observation. CDR3 protein: CSVLVTGTQYF. The CDR3 bases are TGCAGCGTCCTAGTTACAGGGACCCAGTACTTC. The chain has TRBV29-1 and TRBJ2-5; TRBD1 might be the D (5 bases). The CDR3 sequence is 11 residues long. Trimming shortened V by 6 bases and J by 7 bases, and 12 bases separated the two germline ends. CDR1 and CDR2 (germline): SQVTM, ANQGSEA.

This chain connects TRBV11-2 to TRBJ2-7; 8 bases agree with TRBD2. Per the germline V gene, CDR1 is SGHAT and CDR2 is FQNNGV. J was trimmed by 5 bases and V by 3 bases; bases with no gene match: 18. The CDR3 spans 18 residues. The CDR3 region has the DNA TGTGCCAGCAGCTTTAGCGGGACTAGACGGCCTCGGGGCGACGAGCAGTACTTC. Residues: CASSFSGTRRPRGDEQYF.

The chain combines TRBV7-3 with TRBJ2-1; 12 nucleotides agree with TRBD2. The length of the CDR3 is 15 residues. CDR1 is SGHTA, CDR2 FQGTGA, per germline. V dropped 3 bases and J dropped 11; count of bases not matched to a gene: 8. CDR3 in amino acids: CASSLRLAGAPQQFF. DNA for the CDR3: TGTGCCAGCAGCTTGAGACTAGCGGGAGCCCCTCAGCAGTTCTTC.

The rearrangement links TRBV10-3 to TRBJ2-7; possibly TRBD1 for D (7 bases). V was cut by 2 bases and J by 5 bases, with 19 bases left in between. CDR1 is ENHRY, CDR2 SYGVKD, per germline. The CDR3 covers 16 residues. The CDR3 is CAISEPSTGTVNEQYF. The DNA of the CDR3 is TGTGCCATCAGTGAGCCTTCGACAGGGACTGTCAACGAGCAGTACTTC.

V and J are TRBV28 and TRBJ2-5; D is tentatively TRBD1 or TRBD2 (5 bases each). Per germline, CDR1 MDHEN and CDR2 SYDVKM. The CDR3 spans 14 residues. Trimming took off 3 bases at V and 8 bases at J, with 16 bases between the two ends. The DNA of the CDR3 is TGTGCCAGCAGTTTCCTGGGACCCCGATTAACCCAGTACTTC. This translates into CASSFLGPRLTQYF.

This chain joins TRBV5-1 and TRBJ2-1, with D perhaps matching TRBD1 (6 bases). The ends were cut back, 1 base at V and 10 bases at J, with 15 bases in the middle. This CDR3 comprises 14 residues. Germline V gene lookup returns CDR1 SGHRS and CDR2 YFSETQ. The CDR3 DNA reads TGCGCCAGCAGCTTGTGGCAGGGGCATTACGAGCAGTTCTTC. Its translation is CASSLWQGHYEQFF.

The chain recombines TRBV6-1 with TRBJ1-4; D is undetermined. Trimming stripped 2 bases from V and 7 bases from J, with 8 bases between. Germline values: CDR1 MNHNS, CDR2 SASEGT. This CDR3 has 13 residues. The CDR3 coding sequence is TGTGCCAGCAGTGAATTGAGGGTTGAAAAACTGTTTTTT. This gives the protein CASSELRVEKLFF.

The rearrangement links TRBV5-4 to TRBJ2-7, with TRBD2 identical over 8 bases. The CDR3 contains 13 residues. The V and J ends lost 5 bases and 2 bases, in that order; junction bases with no gene match: 3. Per the germline V gene, CDR1 is SGHNT and CDR2 is YYREEE (reference sequence). The CDR3 region is CASRHSGTYEQYF. CDR3 nucleotides: TGTGCCAGCAGACATAGCGGGACCTACGAGCAGTACTTC.